A selection of T cell receptor beta chains follows, all from one sample in a study of blood T cell repertoires in COVID-19. Only in-frame clones appear in the TCRdb table, and some are missing; sequencing was by immunoSEQ multiplex PCR. The sample includes roughly 17,000 clones, 85% to 90% of them seen just once. Sequencing was performed on peripheral blood. These TCRs come from a human donor with active COVID-19. The donor label of this sample is uncertain. The CDR3 runs from the conserved cysteine through the conserved F or W. A D gene is named only where the DNA matches it firmly. The size of a clone is reported for some rows only, either as once, few or many, or as a class for expanded clones.

v_gene	j_gene	abundance	d_gene	len	CDR3nt	CDR3aa
TRBV7-2	TRBJ1-1	.	.	12	TGTGCCACCCAGCGAGTGGTCACTGAAGCTTTCTTT	CATQRVVTEAFF
TRBV27	TRBJ2-1	.	.	15	TGTGCCAGCAGTTTATTCCGTGGAGTGGTTGGTGAGCAGTTCTTC	CASSLFRGVVGEQFF
TRBV5-1	TRBJ1-2	.	TRBD1	15	TGCGCCAGCAGCCTAATCGGGACAGCTAACTATGGCTACACCTTC	CASSLIGTANYGYTF
TRBV20-1	TRBJ1-5	.	TRBD1	14	TGCAGTGCTAGTTCCGGGACAGGGGTAATACCCCAGCATTTT	CSASSGTGVIPQHF
TRBV19	TRBJ1-5	.	TRBD1	15	TGTGCCAGTGTACAGGGGGCATATAGCAATCAGCCCCAGCATTTT	CASVQGAYSNQPQHF
TRBV2	TRBJ1-1	.	TRBD1	14	TGTGCCAGCACTGGGACAGGGGCGGAAACTGAAGCTTTCTTT	CASTGTGAETEAFF
TRBV7-9	TRBJ1-2	.	.	15	TGTGCCAGCAGTCAATTCTTGACAGATAACTATGGCTACACCTTC	CASSQFLTDNYGYTF
TRBV4-3	TRBJ1-1	.	.	15	TGCGCCAGCAGCCAAGATTATGGGAGGGGAAATAAAGCTTTCTTT	CASSQDYGRGNKAFF
TRBV2	TRBJ2-2	.	TRBD2	17	TGTGCCAGCAGAGCGACAAGGACTAGATCAAACACCGGGGAGCTGTTTTTT	CASRATRTRSNTGELFF
TRBV20-1	TRBJ2-7	.	.	11	TGCAGTGCTAGGAGCGGCCACGAGCAGTACTTC	CSARSGHEQYF
TRBV3-1/TRBV3-2	TRBJ1-2	.	TRBD1	13	TGTGCCAGCAGGGACAGGATAGGGTATGGCTACACCTTC	CASRDRIGYGYTF
TRBV19	TRBJ1-6	.	.	14	TGTGCCAGTAATGCAGGGAGGGATAATTCACCCCTCCACTTT	CASNAGRDNSPLHF
TRBV7-9	TRBJ2-7	.	TRBD1	15	TGTGCCAGCTCGCATCCCGGGACAGGGAGGCACGAGCAGTACTTC	CASSHPGTGRHEQYF
TRBV28	TRBJ2-5	.	TRBD2	14	TGTGCCAGCAGCCCCGGGGGGGCTCAGGAGACCCAGTACTTC	CASSPGGAQETQYF
TRBV6-5	TRBJ1-2	once	.	14	TGTGCCAGCAGCACGGGGGGGCGCCTTAATGGCTACACCTTC	CASSTGGRLNGYTF
TRBV24-1	TRBJ2-7	once	TRBD2	18	TGTGCCACCCACGGGGATGGGGGGGGGAGGTATAGGGCCTACGAGCAGTACTTC	CATHGDGGGRYRAYEQYF
TRBV5-5	TRBJ2-7	.	.	13	TGTGCCAGCAGCTTAGTTAGCTCCTACGAGCAGTACTTC	CASSLVSSYEQYF
TRBV2	TRBJ2-1	once	.	16	TGTGCCAGCACCTCGGACAGCCGAACCCCCTACAATGAGCAGTTCTTC	CASTSDSRTPYNEQFF